What follows are 15 T cell receptor beta chains derived from one specimen sequenced in a study of T cell repertoires in cytomegalovirus infection. TCRdb called the reads again in MiXCR, with one record for every CDR3 protein. The sample includes a few hundred thousand distinct CDR3 sequences, around 40% of them seen just once. No cognate antigen is known for these TCRs. The source material was cultured PBMCs, sampled from culture after CMV antigen stimulation. Receptors originate from a human donor in good health (CMV status not recorded). Some clones in this sample may be carry-over from other donors' samples.

V usage is TRBV29-1 and J usage is TRBJ2-5, with TRBD1 as a possible D gene (6 bases). Germline CDR1 is SQVTM and CDR2 is ANQGSEA. The CDR3 length is 12 residues. The CDR3 reads CSLSGGTETQYF. CDR3 nucleotides: TGCAGTCTGAGTGGGGGCACCGAGACCCAGTACTTC. The full variable domain, rest sourced from reference TRBV29-1 and TRBJ2-5, is SAVISQKPSRDICQRGTSLTIQCQVDSQVTMMFWYRQQPGQSLTLIATANQGSEATYESGFVIDKFPISRPNLTFSTLTVSNMSPEDSSIYLCSLSGGTETQYFGPGTRLLVL.

This sequence joins TRBV7-2 and TRBJ2-1, with 9 bases lining up with TRBD2. The CDR3 consists of 15 residues. V was pared by 5 bases and J by 2 bases, with 4 bases of the junction left unmatched. Looked up from germline, CDR1 is SGHTA and CDR2 is FQGNSA. The CDR3 nucleotides are TGTGCCAGCAGCCTCCAGCGGGGGGCCTACAATGAGCAGTTCTTC. This translates into CASSLQRGAYNEQFF.

This clonotype was found once. V gene TRBV28 combines with J gene TRBJ2-1; D call uncertain. Between the trimmed V and J ends, which lost 4 bases and 2 bases, there was a span of 9 bases. The CDR3 totals 14 residues. Germline V gene data show CDR1 as MDHEN and CDR2 as SYDVKM. The CDR3 reads CASSSPAAYNEQFF. In DNA, the CDR3 is TGTGCCAGCAGTTCTCCCGCTGCCTACAATGAGCAGTTCTTC.

The chain is built from TRBV28 and TRBJ2-7; tentatively, D is TRBD1 (5 bases). The CDR3 sequence is 14 residues long. V shed 7 bases and J shed 3 bases, with 16 bases lying between them. The germline V gene has CDR1 MDHEN and CDR2 SYDVKM. This chain's CDR3 is CASTPAGLHYEQYF. The DNA of the CDR3 is TGTGCCAGCACCCCCGCAGGGCTACACTACGAGCAGTACTTC.

This chain connects TRBV28 to TRBJ2-3, with 12 bases fitting TRBD2. J gave up 4 bases and V 6 bases, and 8 bases lay outside the gene matches. CDR3 length: 16 amino acids. Germline assignment: CDR1 MDHEN and CDR2 SYDVKM. The CDR3: CASRASSGGGADTQYF. Here the CDR3 DNA reads TGTGCCAGCAGAGCTTCTAGCGGGGGGGGGGCAGATACGCAGTATTTT. The full variable domain, in which reference TRBV28 and TRBJ2-3 provide the parts outside the CDR3, is DVKVTQSSRYLVKRTGEKVFLECVQDMDHENMFWYRQDPGLGLRLIYFSYDVKMKEKGDIPEGYSVSREKKERFSLILESASTNQTSMYLCASRASSGGGADTQYFGPGTRLTVL.

This rearrangement joins TRBV7-2 to TRBJ2-2, with D perhaps assigned TRBD1 or TRBD2 (5 bases each). The germline V gene has CDR1 SGHTA and CDR2 FQGNSA. This CDR3 region has 15 residues. V lost 5 bases and J 2 bases, leaving 12 bases between the germline ends. The CDR3 nucleotides are TGTGCCAGCAGCGGGGCCGGGACCAACACCGGGGAGCTGTTTTTT. Translating it yields CASSGAGTNTGELFF.

The chain joins TRBV11-3 to TRBJ2-1, with 9 bases that match TRBD2. The CDR3 consists of 15 residues. J lost 10 bases, V lost 4 bases, and 11 bases had no gene match. Germline CDR1 SGHNT, CDR2 YENEEA. Here the CDR3 reads CASSSLAGDLQEQFF. CDR3 in DNA: TGTGCCAGCAGCTCCTTAGCGGGGGACCTGCAGGAGCAGTTCTTC.

Only a few counts were recorded for this clonotype. The V gene is TRBV6-2 or TRBV6-3, the J gene TRBJ1-1, with D uncertain. The CDR3 contains 15 residues. Germline values: CDR1 MNHEY, CDR2 SVGEGT. V lost 0 bases and J lost 2, with 10 bases in between. CDR3 DNA: TGTGCCAGCAGTTACTCTCCCGGCGGAAACACTGAAGCTTTCTTT. Amino acids: CASSYSPGGNTEAFF.

The chain is built from TRBV27 and TRBJ1-3; possible D gene TRBD1, 5 bases. V shed 2 bases and J shed 2 bases, with 10 bases lying between them. The germline gives CDR1 MNHEY, CDR2 SMNVEV (reference sequence). This CDR3 is 15 amino acids long. The CDR3 DNA reads as TGTGCCAGCAGTTTAACCAGGGATCCTGGAAACACCATATATTTT. It specifies CASSLTRDPGNTIYF.

V is TRBV29-1 and J is TRBJ2-5; 8 positions match TRBD1. With V trimmed by 7 bases and J by 2 bases, 6 bases remained unmatched. The CDR3 length is 13 residues. Germline CDR1 and CDR2: SQVTM and ANQGSEA. The CDR3 reads CSARGTGQETQYF. DNA of the CDR3: TGCAGCGCCCGTGGGACAGGACAAGAGACCCAGTACTTC. Drawing the rest from reference TRBV29-1 and TRBJ2-5, the complete variable domain is SAVISQKPSRDICQRGTSLTIQCQVDSQVTMMFWYRQQPGQSLTLIATANQGSEATYESGFVIDKFPISRPNLTFSTLTVSNMSPEDSSIYLCSARGTGQETQYFGPGTRLLVL.

The rearrangement uses TRBV11-1 and TRBJ1-1, with D possibly TRBD1 on 6 matching bases. The germline CDR1 and CDR2 sequences are SGHAT and FQDESV (reference sequence). With 5 bases removed from V and 7 bases from J, the gap between germline ends came to 20 bases. The length of the CDR3 is 15 residues. Here the CDR3 DNA reads TGTGCCAGCAGCCCCCCCCGGGGGGCGCGGGGTGAAGCTTTCTTT. Translation gives CASSPPRGARGEAFF.

This clonotype came up many times. The chain joins TRBV7-2 to TRBJ1-1; no definite D call. The CDR3 spans 15 residues. Germline values: CDR1 SGHTA, CDR2 FQGNSA. V was pared by 4 bases and J by 3 bases, with 15 bases between. The CDR3 region has the DNA TGTGCCAGCAGCTCCCGCTCTGTTCCGCACACTGAAGCTTTCTTT. It yields the protein CASSSRSVPHTEAFF.

The CDR3 region has the DNA TGTGCCAGCTCACCCGGGACAGGGGGCGGCTATGGCTACACCTTC. Encoded protein: CASSPGTGGGYGYTF. The rearrangement uses TRBV6-1 and TRBJ1-2; TRBD1 matches 12 bases. Germline CDR1 reads MNHNS; CDR2 reads SASEGT. There are 15 residues in the CDR3. J lost 4 bases, V lost 8 bases, and 8 bases had no gene match.

The J gene is TRBJ1-1, the V gene TRBV7-8; a weak D match, TRBD1 (6 bases). Deletions cut 4 bases from V and 5 bases from J, with 23 bases between. From germline, CDR1 is SGHVS and CDR2 FQNEAQ. This CDR3 region has 17 residues. CDR3 in amino acids: CASSSRTARGESTEAFF. The CDR3 DNA sequence: TGTGCCAGCAGCTCCCGCACAGCCAGGGGAGAGAGTACTGAAGCTTTCTTT.

The chain has TRBV7-9 and TRBJ1-3; unclear D gene. The germline V gene encodes CDR1 SEHNR and CDR2 FQNEAQ (reference sequence). Deletions cut 5 bases from V and 0 bases from J, with 14 bases between. The CDR3 is 16 amino acids. DNA for the CDR3: TGTGCCAGCAGCCCCCAGCGGGTCCTCTCTGGAAACACCATATATTTT. Protein sequence: CASSPQRVLSGNTIYF.